Sequencing of this TCR beta chain was carried out in a study of blood T cell repertoires in COVID-19. Produced via immunoSEQ multiplex PCR; TCRdb's table is partial and in-frame only. The sample holds just over 90,000 clones, more than 65% seen once. The receptor was isolated from a human donor in a cohort sampled during active COVID-19. The sample comprised peripheral blood.

CDR3 region: CAWSSEEKLFF. Here the CDR3 DNA reads TGTGCCTGGAGCAGCGAAGAAAAACTGTTTTTT. The gene calls are TRBV30 and TRBJ1-4, with D unresolved. The V gene's germline CDR1 is GTSNPN and CDR2 SVGIG (reference sequence). This CDR3 is built from 11 residues. The V end lost 3 bases, the J end lost 8 bases, and 7 bases lay between the germline ends.